This T cell receptor (beta chain) came from a study of blood T cell repertoires in COVID-19 (dated by TCRdb to between 2020 and 2021). Study-level background: The collaborator samples originated in the United States, Italy and Spain and spanned the acute and convalescent phases of COVID-19. The material from the prospective study consisted of cDNA or gDNA derived from T cells, B-cell-depleted T cells, or PBMCs. Deeply sampled blood TCRbeta repertoires from subjects exposed to, actively infected with, or recovered from COVID-19 were included in the dataset. A freely available public database, intended as a resource for researchers studying the immune response to SARS-CoV-2, is where the repertoires were released. Samples came from the ongoing ImmuneRACE study (first 160 participants) plus 1,254 subjects from 6 global collaborators. Sample metadata almost always included a de-identified subject ID, COVID-19 status, age in years and sex. Where available, HLA class I and class II types were taken from metadata supplied by the sample provider and were not determined by assay-based typing.

At one collaborating source in Seattle, patients were enrolled during active infection and were followed longitudinally through the course of disease. Each collaborating institution followed its own protocols to collect whole blood in K2EDTA tubes. For TCRbeta analysis, collaborators shipped samples in one of three forms: frozen whole blood, isolated PBMCs, or DNA extracted from either of those sample types. This clone was observed once. Its target antigen remains unknown. Per-base qualities were not stored, and no clone one base away is much larger. General study outcomes and caveats: Clinical and demographic metadata were provided uncurated, with the amount varying by source and participant.

TCRbeta CDR3 regions were amplified from genomic DNA by means of the immunoSEQ Assay, a bias-controlled multiplex PCR. As for the original processing: Within the assay, amplification of reference gene primers was used to estimate how many nucleated cells each sample contained. To quantify the absolute abundance of each unique TCRbeta CDR3 rearrangement, sequence reads were collapsed and filtered. For each sample, productive Simpson clonality was calculated as the square root of Simpson's diversity index over productive rearrangements. The source is immuneACCESS, and TCRdb retained only in-frame sequences with V and J called. Part of the clones is not carried over; for the studies checked, unresolved V genes explain less than half of this, and the remainder is unexplained. V and J calls and clone size are as listed in that table; D and trimming were resolved from the DNA. The sample table lists roughly 440,000 clones, 88% of them with a count of one. 10% to 15% of the sample lies in the top ten.

Sequenced input: peripheral blood. The TCR sequence derives from a woman aged 50 to 65 with COVID-19, enrolled during active disease.

The DNA is TGTGCCAGCAGCGTAGTTGTTAGCGGGGGGATCGATGAGCAGTTCTTC. Translated, it reads CASSVVVSGGIDEQFF. This chain joins TRBV9 to TRBJ2-1, with 10 bases aligning to TRBD2. V has 0 bases trimmed and J has 8 bases trimmed; junction bases matching no gene number 8. The CDR3 runs 16 amino acids, cysteine and phenylalanine included. Only the CDR3 DNA stays, 48 bases, in frame from base 1. CDR1 and CDR2, per the germline V gene, are SGDLS and YYNGEE.